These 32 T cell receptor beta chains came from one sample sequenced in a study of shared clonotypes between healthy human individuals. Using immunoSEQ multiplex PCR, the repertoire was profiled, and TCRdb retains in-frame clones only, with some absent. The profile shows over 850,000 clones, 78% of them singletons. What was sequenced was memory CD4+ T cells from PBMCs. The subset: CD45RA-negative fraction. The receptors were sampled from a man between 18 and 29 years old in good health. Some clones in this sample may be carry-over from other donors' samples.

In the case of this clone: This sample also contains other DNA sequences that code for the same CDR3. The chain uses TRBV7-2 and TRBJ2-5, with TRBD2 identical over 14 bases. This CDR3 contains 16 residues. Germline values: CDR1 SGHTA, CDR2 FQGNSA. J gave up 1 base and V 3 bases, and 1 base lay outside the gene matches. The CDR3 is CASSLGLAGAQETQYF. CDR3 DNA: TGTGCCAGCAGCTTGGGACTAGCGGGAGCCCAAGAGACCCAGTACTTC.

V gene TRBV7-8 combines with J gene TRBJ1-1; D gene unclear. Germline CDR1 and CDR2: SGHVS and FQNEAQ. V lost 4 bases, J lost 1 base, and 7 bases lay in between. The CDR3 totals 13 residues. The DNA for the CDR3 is TGTGCCAGCAGCTCGCGACAGAACACTGAAGCTTTCTTT. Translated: CASSSRQNTEAFF.

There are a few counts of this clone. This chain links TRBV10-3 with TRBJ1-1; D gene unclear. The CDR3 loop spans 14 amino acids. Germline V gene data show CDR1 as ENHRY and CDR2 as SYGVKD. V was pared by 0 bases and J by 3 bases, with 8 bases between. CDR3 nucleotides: TGTGCCATCAGTGAGTCGGTCTTGGACACTGAAGCTTTCTTT. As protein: CAISESVLDTEAFF.

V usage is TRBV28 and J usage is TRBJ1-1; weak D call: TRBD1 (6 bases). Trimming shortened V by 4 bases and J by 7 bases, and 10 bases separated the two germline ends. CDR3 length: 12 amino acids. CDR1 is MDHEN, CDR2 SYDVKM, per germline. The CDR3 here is CASSSQGFEAFF. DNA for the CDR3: TGTGCCAGCAGTTCACAGGGTTTTGAAGCTTTCTTT.

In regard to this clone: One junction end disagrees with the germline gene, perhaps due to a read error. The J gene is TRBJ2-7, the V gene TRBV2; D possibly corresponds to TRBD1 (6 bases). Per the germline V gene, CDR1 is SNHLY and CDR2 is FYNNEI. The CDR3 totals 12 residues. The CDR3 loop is CAGSEQGYEQYF. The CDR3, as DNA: TGTGCCGGCAGTGAACAGGGATACGAGCAGTACTTC.

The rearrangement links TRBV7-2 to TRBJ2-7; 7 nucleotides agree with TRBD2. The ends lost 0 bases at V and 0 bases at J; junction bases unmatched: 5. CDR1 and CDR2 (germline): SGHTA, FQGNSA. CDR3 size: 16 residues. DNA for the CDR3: TGTGCCAGCAGCTTAGCGAGCGGGGCCATCTCCTACGAGCAGTACTTC. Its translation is CASSLASGAISYEQYF.

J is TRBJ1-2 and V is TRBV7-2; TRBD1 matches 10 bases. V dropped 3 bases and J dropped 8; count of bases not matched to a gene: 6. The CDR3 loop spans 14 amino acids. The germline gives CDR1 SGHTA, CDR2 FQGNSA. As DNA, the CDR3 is TGTGCCAGCAGCTTGACAGGGGGCACGGGAGGCTACACCTTC. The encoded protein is CASSLTGGTGGYTF.

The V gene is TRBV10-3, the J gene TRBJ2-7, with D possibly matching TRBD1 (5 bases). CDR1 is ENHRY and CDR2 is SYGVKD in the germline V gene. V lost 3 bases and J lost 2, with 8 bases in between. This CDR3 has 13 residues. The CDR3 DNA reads TGTGCCATCAGTGATGGCAGGGCCTACGAGCAGTACTTC. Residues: CAISDGRAYEQYF.

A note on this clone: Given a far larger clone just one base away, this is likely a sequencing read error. The CDR3 coding sequence is TGCGCCAGCAGCCAAGAATTCCTCGGGGAGCTGTTTTTT. The encoded protein is CASSQEFLGELFF. V usage is TRBV4-3 and J usage is TRBJ2-2; D call uncertain. Germline CDR1 is LGHNA and CDR2 is YSLEER. The CDR3 contains 13 residues. Trimming stripped 0 bases from V and 7 bases from J, with 6 bases between.

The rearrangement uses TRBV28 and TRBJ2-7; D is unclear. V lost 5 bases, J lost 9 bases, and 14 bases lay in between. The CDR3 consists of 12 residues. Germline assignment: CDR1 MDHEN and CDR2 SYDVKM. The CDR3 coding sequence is TGTGCCAGCAGTGGGCACGCCCTCGCGCAGTACTTC. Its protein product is CASSGHALAQYF. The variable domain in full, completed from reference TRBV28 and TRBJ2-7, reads DVKVTQSSRYLVKRTGEKVFLECVQDMDHENMFWYRQDPGLGLRLIYFSYDVKMKEKGDIPEGYSVSREKKERFSLILESASTNQTSMYLCASSGHALAQYFGPGTRLTVT.

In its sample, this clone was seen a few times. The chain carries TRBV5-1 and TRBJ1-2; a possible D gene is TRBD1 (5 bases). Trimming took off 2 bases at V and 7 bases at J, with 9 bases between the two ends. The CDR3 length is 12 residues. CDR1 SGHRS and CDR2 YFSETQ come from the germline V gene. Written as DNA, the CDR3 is TGCGCCAGCAGCTTCGGGGACCGTGGCTACACCTTC. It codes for CASSFGDRGYTF.

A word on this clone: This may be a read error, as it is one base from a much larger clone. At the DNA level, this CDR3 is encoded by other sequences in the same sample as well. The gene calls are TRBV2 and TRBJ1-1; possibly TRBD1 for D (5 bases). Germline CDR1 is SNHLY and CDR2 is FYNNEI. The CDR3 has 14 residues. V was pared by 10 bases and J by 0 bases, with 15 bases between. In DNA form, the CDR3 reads TGTGCCACTCTCAGACAGAGCATGAACACTGAAGCTTTCTTT. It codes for CATLRQSMNTEAFF.

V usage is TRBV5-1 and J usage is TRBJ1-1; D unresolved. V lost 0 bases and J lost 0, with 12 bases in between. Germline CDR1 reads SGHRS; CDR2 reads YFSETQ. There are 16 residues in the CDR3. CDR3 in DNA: TGCGCCAGCAGCTTGGGAGCGATCGTAATGAACACTGAAGCTTTCTTT. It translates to CASSLGAIVMNTEAFF.

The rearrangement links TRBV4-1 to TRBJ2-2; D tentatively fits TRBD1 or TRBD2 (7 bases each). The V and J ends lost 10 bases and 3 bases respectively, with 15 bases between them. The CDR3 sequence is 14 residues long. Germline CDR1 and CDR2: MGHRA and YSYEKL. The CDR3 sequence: CAIQGGRDTGELFF. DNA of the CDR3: TGCGCCATCCAGGGGGGGAGGGACACCGGGGAGCTGTTTTTT.

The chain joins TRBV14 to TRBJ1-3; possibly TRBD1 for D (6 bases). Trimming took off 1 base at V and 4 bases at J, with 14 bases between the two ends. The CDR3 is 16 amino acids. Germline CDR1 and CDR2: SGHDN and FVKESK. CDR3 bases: TGTGCCAGCAGCCAAGGTCCCGGGGGGCTGGGAAACACCATATATTTT. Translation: CASSQGPGGLGNTIYF.

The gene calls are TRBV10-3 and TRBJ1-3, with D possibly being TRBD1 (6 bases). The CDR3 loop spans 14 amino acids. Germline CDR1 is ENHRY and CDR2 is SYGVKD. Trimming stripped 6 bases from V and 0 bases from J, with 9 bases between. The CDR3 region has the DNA TGTGCCATCAGGGACAGCAGCTCTGGAAACACCATATATTTT. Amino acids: CAIRDSSSGNTIYF.

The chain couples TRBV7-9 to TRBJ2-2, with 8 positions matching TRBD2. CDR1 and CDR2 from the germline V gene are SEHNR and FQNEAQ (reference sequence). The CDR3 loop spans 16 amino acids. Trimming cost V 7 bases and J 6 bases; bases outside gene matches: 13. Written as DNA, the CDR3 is TGTGCCAGCATCAAAGGGAGCGGGAGTGTGGCCGGGGAGCTGTTTTTT. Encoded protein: CASIKGSGSVAGELFF.

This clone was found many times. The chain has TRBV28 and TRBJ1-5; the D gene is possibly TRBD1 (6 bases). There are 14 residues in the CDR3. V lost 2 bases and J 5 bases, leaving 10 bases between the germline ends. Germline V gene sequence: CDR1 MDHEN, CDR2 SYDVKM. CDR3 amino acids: CASSLGDNYQPQHF. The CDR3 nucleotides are TGTGCCAGCAGTTTAGGGGACAACTATCAGCCCCAGCATTTT.

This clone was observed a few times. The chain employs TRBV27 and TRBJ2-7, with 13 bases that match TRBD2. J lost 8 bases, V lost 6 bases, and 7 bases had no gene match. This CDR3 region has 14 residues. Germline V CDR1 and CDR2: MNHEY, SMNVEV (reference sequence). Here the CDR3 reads CASSRTSGSWKQYF. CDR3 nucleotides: TGTGCCAGCAGCCGGACTAGCGGGAGTTGGAAGCAGTACTTC.

The CDR3: CASRLAGGPGRYVGEQYF. The CDR3 DNA sequence: TGTGCCAGCAGGCTAGCGGGAGGGCCCGGGCGCTACGTGGGAGAGCAGTACTTC. The V and J genes are TRBV27 and TRBJ2-7; TRBD2 aligns across 12 bases. Germline V gene lookup returns CDR1 MNHEY and CDR2 SMNVEV (reference sequence). The trim removed 6 bases at V and 7 bases at J, leaving 19 bases unmatched. The CDR3 is 18 amino acids.

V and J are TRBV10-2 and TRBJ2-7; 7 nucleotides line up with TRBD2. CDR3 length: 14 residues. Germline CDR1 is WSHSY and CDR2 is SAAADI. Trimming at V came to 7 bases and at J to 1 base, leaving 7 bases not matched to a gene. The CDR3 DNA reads TGCGCCAGCACCCGGACTAGTCCGTCCTACGAGCAGTACTTC. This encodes CASTRTSPSYEQYF.

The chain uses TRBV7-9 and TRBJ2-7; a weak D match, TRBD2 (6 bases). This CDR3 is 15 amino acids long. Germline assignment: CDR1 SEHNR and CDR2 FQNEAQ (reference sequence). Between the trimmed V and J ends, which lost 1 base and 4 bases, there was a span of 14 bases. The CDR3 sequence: CASSLGGVAGYEQYF. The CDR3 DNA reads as TGTGCCAGCAGCTTAGGGGGGGTGGCCGGGTACGAGCAGTACTTC.

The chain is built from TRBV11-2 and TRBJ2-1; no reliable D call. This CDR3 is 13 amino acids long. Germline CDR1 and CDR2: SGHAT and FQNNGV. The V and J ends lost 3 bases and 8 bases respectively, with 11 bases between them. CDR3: CASSLIGGDEQFF. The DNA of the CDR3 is TGTGCCAGCAGCTTGATCGGTGGCGATGAGCAGTTCTTC.

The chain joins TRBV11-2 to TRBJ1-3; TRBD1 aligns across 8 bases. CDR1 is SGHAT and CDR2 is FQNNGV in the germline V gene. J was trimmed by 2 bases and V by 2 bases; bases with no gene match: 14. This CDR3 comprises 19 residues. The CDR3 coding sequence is TGTGCCAGCAGCTTACTTCCGGGACAGGAAAATGCCGCTGGAAACACCATATATTTT. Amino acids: CASSLLPGQENAAGNTIYF.

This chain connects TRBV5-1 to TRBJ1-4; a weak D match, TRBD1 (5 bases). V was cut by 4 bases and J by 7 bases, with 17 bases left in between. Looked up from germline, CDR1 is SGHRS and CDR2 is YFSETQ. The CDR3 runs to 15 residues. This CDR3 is CASSIQTAGGEKLFF. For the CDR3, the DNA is TGCGCCAGCAGCATCCAGACAGCCGGAGGTGAAAAACTGTTTTTT.

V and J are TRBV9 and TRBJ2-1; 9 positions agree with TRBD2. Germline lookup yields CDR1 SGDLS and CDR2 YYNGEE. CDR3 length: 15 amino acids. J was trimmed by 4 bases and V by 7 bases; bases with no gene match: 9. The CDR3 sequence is CASSTPGLAYNEQFF. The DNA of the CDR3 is TGTGCCAGCTCAACTCCGGGACTAGCTTACAATGAGCAGTTCTTC.

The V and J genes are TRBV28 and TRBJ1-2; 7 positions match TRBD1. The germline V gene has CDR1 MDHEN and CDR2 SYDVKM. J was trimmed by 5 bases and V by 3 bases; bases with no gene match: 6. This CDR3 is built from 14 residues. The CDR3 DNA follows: TGTGCCAGCAGTTTGGGCAGGGGGTCATATGGCTACACCTTC. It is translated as CASSLGRGSYGYTF.

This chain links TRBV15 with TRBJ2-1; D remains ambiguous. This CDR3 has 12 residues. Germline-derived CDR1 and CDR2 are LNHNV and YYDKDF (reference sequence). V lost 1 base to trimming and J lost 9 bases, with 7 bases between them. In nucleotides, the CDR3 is TGTGCCACCAGCAGAGCGCGGAGTGAGCAGTTCTTC. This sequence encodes CATSRARSEQFF.

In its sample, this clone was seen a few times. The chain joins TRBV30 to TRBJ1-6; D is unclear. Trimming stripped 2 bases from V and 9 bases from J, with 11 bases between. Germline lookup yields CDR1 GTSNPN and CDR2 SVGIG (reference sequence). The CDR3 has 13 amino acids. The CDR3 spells CAWSPRLSSPLHF. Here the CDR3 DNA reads TGTGCCTGGAGTCCCCGATTGTCTTCACCCCTCCACTTT.

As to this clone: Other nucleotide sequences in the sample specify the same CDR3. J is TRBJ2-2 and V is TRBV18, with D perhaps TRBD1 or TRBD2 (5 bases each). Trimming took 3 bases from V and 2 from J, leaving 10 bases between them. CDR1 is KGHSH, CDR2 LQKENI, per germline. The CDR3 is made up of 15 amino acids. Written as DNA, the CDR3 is TGTGCCAGCTCACCTGGGGGACCAAACACCGGGGAGCTGTTTTTT. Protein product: CASSPGGPNTGELFF.

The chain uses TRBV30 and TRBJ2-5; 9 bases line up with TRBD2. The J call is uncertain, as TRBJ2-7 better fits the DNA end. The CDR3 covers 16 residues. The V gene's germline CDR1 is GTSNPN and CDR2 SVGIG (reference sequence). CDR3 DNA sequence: TGTGCCTGGAGTTCGCGCGGTAGCGGGAGCTCCTACGAGCAGTACTTC. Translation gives CAWSSRGSGSSYEQYF.

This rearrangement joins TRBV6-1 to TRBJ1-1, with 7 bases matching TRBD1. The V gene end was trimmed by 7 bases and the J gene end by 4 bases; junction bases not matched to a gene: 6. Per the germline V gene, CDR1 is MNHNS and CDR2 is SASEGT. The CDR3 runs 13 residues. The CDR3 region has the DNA TGTGCCAGCACAAGACAGGGCCCCACTGAAGCTTTCTTT. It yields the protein CASTRQGPTEAFF.